The TCR beta chain under discussion was sequenced for a study of CD8+ T cells in alopecia areata. Study overall: Among treated patients, severity was scored by affected scalp area percentage. The study, taken as a whole, reports: An increase in clonality over normal scalp was evident in lesional scalp, especially alopecia totalis/universalis.

RNA was extracted and reverse transcribed into cDNA as the sequencing template. Repertoires were generated with immunoSEQ multiplex PCR, while TCRdb's copy carries only in-frame clones and drops some. The sample gives 200,000 to 250,000 clones, over 60% of which show up once; roughly 1.2% is in the top ten. Germline CDR1 MGHDK, CDR2 SYGVNS. Deletions cut 4 bases from V and 0 bases from J, with 12 bases between. This CDR3 has 15 amino acids. Details on this clone: Its specificity is unknown.

Treatment reported: oral pan-JAK inhibitor, 5-10 mg twice daily. This clonotype was sampled from a human donor with alopecia areata. The chain joins TRBV25-1 to TRBJ1-2, with a tentative D call TRBD1 (5 bases). Material: CD4+ T cells sorted from blood, obtained at week 44, from a patient treated with tofacitinib. The chain's CDR3 is CASSAGPPSNYGYTF. CDR3 coding DNA: TGTGCCAGCAGTGCGGGACCCCCTTCTAACTATGGCTACACCTTC.